What follows are 26 T cell receptor beta chains derived from one specimen sequenced in a study of T cell responses to AZD1222 COVID-19 vaccine. This table comes from immunoSEQ multiplex PCR, and its TCRdb copy is limited to in-frame clones, with some not included. Altogether roughly 120,000 clones are present, about 92% being singletons, with the ten largest covering around 14%. The material sequenced was peripheral blood, taken on day 0 of AZD1222 vaccination. The receptor set was obtained from an adult in good health.

The chain links TRBV2 to TRBJ1-2, with D unclear. This CDR3 region has 14 residues. The ends were cut back, 1 base at V and 8 bases at J, with 14 bases in the middle. Germline-derived CDR1 and CDR2 are SNHLY and FYNNEI. This CDR3 reads CASSEETAGRGYTF. The CDR3 DNA is TGTGCCAGCAGTGAAGAGACGGCCGGTAGGGGCTACACCTTC.

The chain carries TRBV19 and TRBJ2-5, with TRBD1 as a possible D gene (6 bases). V gave up 10 bases and J gave up 1 base, with 13 bases separating them. The CDR3 runs 13 residues. Germline-derived CDR1 and CDR2 are LNHDA and SQIVND (reference sequence). CDR3: CATEDSAQETQYF. For the CDR3, the DNA is TGTGCCACCGAGGACAGTGCCCAAGAGACCCAGTACTTC.

This chain joins TRBV30 and TRBJ1-2; 7 positions agree with TRBD1. The J segment lost 5 bases and the V segment lost 1 base, leaving 7 bases of the junction unmatched. From germline, CDR1 is GTSNPN and CDR2 SVGIG (reference sequence). The CDR3 covers 14 residues. The CDR3, as DNA: TGTGCCTGGAGTGGCCAGGGGGGGAGTTATGGCTACACCTTC. Amino acid sequence: CAWSGQGGSYGYTF.

The chain links TRBV5-1 to TRBJ1-2; D not certain. Germline values: CDR1 SGHRS, CDR2 YFSETQ. Trimming shortened V by 5 bases and J by 2 bases, and 10 bases separated the two germline ends. The CDR3 totals 13 residues. Written as DNA, the CDR3 is TGCGCCAGCAGAAGTGAGACCAACTATGGCTACACCTTC. It encodes CASRSETNYGYTF.

The chain couples TRBV6-5 to TRBJ1-3; the match to TRBD1 covers 11 bases. The CDR3 has 15 amino acids. CDR1 and CDR2 from the germline V gene are MNHEY and SVGAGI. V lost 7 bases to trimming and J lost 2 bases; unmatched junction nucleotides: 4. Written as DNA, the CDR3 is TGTGCCAGCACAAGGACAGGGGGCACTGGAAACACCATATATTTT. Amino acids: CASTRTGGTGNTIYF.

This clone has only a few counts. Written as DNA, the CDR3 is TGTGCCAGCACCCGGGCTGGCGGGAGGAAGCACGATGAGCAGTTCTTC. As protein: CASTRAGGRKHDEQFF. This chain links TRBV2 with TRBJ2-1; 8 positions agree with TRBD2. The CDR3 runs 16 residues. CDR1 and CDR2 (germline): SNHLY, FYNNEI. J lost 8 bases, V lost 7 bases, and 16 bases had no gene match.

This chain links TRBV4-1 with TRBJ1-3, with TRBD1 matching 7 bases. Germline CDR1 and CDR2: MGHRA and YSYEKL. The CDR3 is made up of 18 amino acids. V dropped 0 bases and J dropped 3; count of bases not matched to a gene: 11. CDR3 DNA: TGCGCCAGCAGCCAAGATGCCGAACAGGGGTTTTTTGGAAACACCATATATTTT. It specifies CASSQDAEQGFFGNTIYF.

The genes are TRBV18 and TRBJ1-2; TRBD1 aligns across 11 bases. Trimming removed 4 bases from V and 3 bases from J; junction bases left unmatched: 1. CDR1 and CDR2 from the germline V gene are KGHSH and LQKENI. The CDR3 extends over 14 amino acids. DNA of the CDR3: TGTGCCAGCTCACAGGGACAGGGGGACTATGGCTACACCTTC. This codes for CASSQGQGDYGYTF.

The chain joins TRBV5-4 to TRBJ1-2; TRBD1 might be the D (6 bases). V lost 9 bases and J 5 bases, leaving 29 bases between the germline ends. This CDR3 contains 17 residues. The germline V gene has CDR1 SGHNT and CDR2 YYREEE (reference sequence). DNA for the CDR3: TGTGCCACCCCCAGCGACGAGGGAGGGGGGACTCTATATGGCTACACCTTC. Translating gives CATPSDEGGGTLYGYTF.

The chain combines TRBV19 with TRBJ2-3; 7 nucleotides match TRBD2. The length of the CDR3 is 15 residues. Germline assignment: CDR1 LNHDA and CDR2 SQIVND (reference sequence). J gave up 3 bases and V 7 bases, and 10 bases lay outside the gene matches. The CDR3, as DNA: TGTGCCAGTATTGAAAGCGGGATGGGGACAGATACGCAGTATTTT. This sequence encodes CASIESGMGTDTQYF.

The V gene is TRBV10-2, the J gene TRBJ1-1; D remains unclear. Germline CDR1 WSHSY, CDR2 SAAADI. CDR3 size: 14 residues. Deletions cut 4 bases from V and 3 bases from J, with 12 bases between. The CDR3 DNA reads as TGCGCCAGCAGTGGAATCGGCGGATACACTGAAGCTTTCTTT. This codes for CASSGIGGYTEAFF.

The rearrangement uses TRBV2 and TRBJ1-1; 7 bases are shared with TRBD1. J lost 1 base, V lost 7 bases, and 3 bases had no gene match. CDR1 is SNHLY, CDR2 FYNNEI, per germline. There are 13 residues in the CDR3. The CDR3 loop is CASTRGPNTEAFF. As DNA, the CDR3 is TGTGCCAGCACTAGGGGGCCGAACACTGAAGCTTTCTTT. The whole variable domain, remainder taken from reference TRBV2 and TRBJ1-1, is EPEVTQTPSHQVTQMGQEVILRCVPISNHLYFYWYRQILGQKVEFLVSFYNNEISEKSEIFDDQFSVERPDGSNFTLKIRSTKLEDSAMYFCASTRGPNTEAFFGQGTRLTVV.

The chain carries TRBV4-3 and TRBJ2-7, with D possibly being TRBD1 or TRBD2 (5 bases each). The CDR3 covers 19 residues. V dropped 1 base and J dropped 0 bases, with 22 bases sitting between them. CDR1 LGHNA and CDR2 YSLEER come from the germline V gene. The CDR3 is CASSQGAAGRAMSSYEQYF. The DNA of the CDR3 is TGCGCCAGCAGCCAAGGGGCTGCGGGCAGGGCGATGTCCTCCTACGAGCAGTACTTC.

This chain uses TRBV7-6 with TRBJ1-1; weak D call: TRBD1 (5 bases). V lost 0 bases to trimming and J lost 1 base, with 15 bases between them. The CDR3 is made up of 17 amino acids. Germline assignment: CDR1 SGHVS and CDR2 FNYEAQ. CDR3 loop: CASSLAVQGNTNTEAFF. The CDR3 bases are TGTGCCAGCAGCTTAGCGGTTCAGGGAAATACGAACACTGAAGCTTTCTTT.

CDR3 residues: CASSPHRSSYNEQFF. The CDR3 DNA follows: TGTGCCAGCAGTCCCCACAGGAGCTCCTACAATGAGCAGTTCTTC. The J gene is TRBJ2-1, the V gene TRBV2; possible D gene TRBD1, 5 bases. V lost 5 bases to trimming and J lost 0 bases, with 11 bases between them. Germline V CDR1 and CDR2: SNHLY, FYNNEI. The CDR3 has 15 amino acids.

V usage is TRBV29-1 and J usage is TRBJ1-2, with 9 bases fitting TRBD1. The trim removed 3 bases at V and 3 bases at J, leaving 5 bases unmatched. CDR1 is SQVTM and CDR2 is ANQGSEA in the germline V gene. This CDR3 comprises 14 residues. CDR3 in amino acids: CSVEAGDRDYGYTF. The CDR3 coding sequence is TGCAGCGTTGAGGCGGGGGACAGGGACTATGGCTACACCTTC.

The chain links TRBV19 to TRBJ2-3; 12 bases are a match to TRBD2. Germline V gives CDR1 LNHDA, CDR2 SQIVND (reference sequence). V lost 5 bases to trimming and J lost 5 bases; unmatched junction nucleotides: 5. This CDR3 is 15 amino acids long. CDR3 coding DNA: TGTGCCAGTAGTTCCGTACTAGCGGGAGGAGATACGCAGTATTTT. Translation gives CASSSVLAGGDTQYF.

This clone was recorded only once. This sequence joins TRBV5-1 and TRBJ1-3; TRBD1 matches 7 bases. Trimming removed 5 bases from V and 0 bases from J; junction bases left unmatched: 2. The V gene's germline CDR1 is SGHRS and CDR2 YFSETQ. The CDR3 is 14 amino acids. CDR3 protein: CASRTGSSGNTIYF. The CDR3 region has the DNA TGCGCCAGCAGGACAGGGAGCTCTGGAAACACCATATATTTT.

The chain employs TRBV12-3 or TRBV12-4 and TRBJ1-6, with D unresolved. V was shortened by 3 bases and J by 6 bases, with 3 bases between the two germline ends. This CDR3 comprises 12 residues. The CDR3: CASSFGNSPLHF. DNA of the CDR3: TGTGCCAGCAGTTTCGGTAATTCACCCCTCCACTTT.

The chain has TRBV4-3 and TRBJ1-2; D not resolved. V was clipped by 0 bases and J by 4 bases, with 15 bases between them. The germline V gene encodes CDR1 LGHNA and CDR2 YSLEER. The CDR3 runs to 16 residues. The CDR3 nucleotides are TGCGCCAGCAGCCAAGACTTGTCGGAAGGAGGCTATGGCTACACCTTC. As protein: CASSQDLSEGGYGYTF.

V and J are TRBV6-2 or TRBV6-3 and TRBJ2-7, with 7 nucleotides matching TRBD2. Germline V gene data show CDR1 as MNHEY and CDR2 as SVGEGT. The length of the CDR3 is 17 residues. Losses at the gene ends were 4 bases for V and 0 bases for J; bases not matched to a gene: 12. In DNA, the CDR3 is TGTGCCAGCAGTTCCCTCGGACTAGGCGGGGGCTCCTACGAGCAGTACTTC. Protein sequence: CASSSLGLGGGSYEQYF.

V usage is TRBV2 and J usage is TRBJ2-3; a weak D match, TRBD2 (5 bases). The CDR3 runs 15 residues. V lost 0 bases, J lost 2 bases, and 9 bases lay in between. Germline CDR1 SNHLY, CDR2 FYNNEI. CDR3 bases: TGTGCCAGCAGTGAAGCCCTAGCTCACACAGATACGCAGTATTTT. Protein sequence: CASSEALAHTDTQYF. Together with reference TRBV2 and TRBJ2-3, the CDR3 gives the full variable domain: EPEVTQTPSHQVTQMGQEVILRCVPISNHLYFYWYRQILGQKVEFLVSFYNNEISEKSEIFDDQFSVERPDGSNFTLKIRSTKLEDSAMYFCASSEALAHTDTQYFGPGTRLTVL.

The rearrangement joins TRBV28 to TRBJ1-1; weak D call: TRBD1 (5 bases). The germline gives CDR1 MDHEN, CDR2 SYDVKM. The CDR3 has 15 residues. V lost 2 bases to trimming and J lost 5 bases, with 15 bases between them. CDR3 sequence reads: CASSLDRTRGTEAFF. CDR3 nucleotides: TGTGCCAGCAGTTTAGACAGAACCAGAGGGACTGAAGCTTTCTTT.

The gene calls are TRBV27 and TRBJ1-1; 8 positions match TRBD1. Germline CDR1 MNHEY, CDR2 SMNVEV (reference sequence). The CDR3 has 17 residues. The J segment lost 4 bases and the V segment lost 1 base, leaving 11 bases of the junction unmatched. The CDR3 here is CASSLFSTGGSRTEAFF. CDR3 nucleotides: TGTGCCAGCAGTTTATTTAGTACAGGGGGGAGTCGCACTGAAGCTTTCTTT.

The chain is built from TRBV7-9 and TRBJ1-1; D unresolved. The CDR3 covers 14 residues. In germline, CDR1 is SEHNR, CDR2 FQNEAQ (reference sequence). Trimming cost V 1 base and J 5 bases, with 11 bases left between them. CDR3 amino acids: CASSLVVGKTEAFF. CDR3 DNA: TGTGCCAGCAGCTTAGTTGTGGGGAAGACTGAAGCTTTCTTT.

The chain employs TRBV21-1 and TRBJ2-5; TRBD1 is the table's D call, not checked against the DNA. TRBV21-1 is a pseudogene locus. This CDR3 is 17 amino acids long. CDR3 in amino acids: CASSKGRGTDVDLTQYF. Here the CDR3 DNA reads TGTGCCAGCAGCAAAGGAAGGGGGACGGACGTGGACCTGACCCAGTACTTC.